Each of the 10 T cell receptor beta chains below was sequenced from the same sample in a study of CD8+CD57+ T cells in acquired aplastic anemia. Profiling that covered TCR beta VDJ and CDR3 relied on genomic DNA as its template. From the reads, TCRdb called clonotypes with MiXCR, one entry per CDR3 protein. This table holds about 190,000 distinct CDR3 sequences, roughly half found once. Sequences were obtained from sorted CD4+, CD8+, or CD8+CD57+ T cells (not recorded which) from PBMCs. Receptors were obtained from a human donor in good health, serving as a control.

The chain couples TRBV12-3 or TRBV12-4 to TRBJ1-1; 7 bases align to TRBD1. This CDR3 comprises 12 residues. The V segment lost 4 bases and the J segment 8 bases; nucleotides outside the gene matches: 4. In DNA, the CDR3 is TGTGCCAGCAGTTCGGGACAGCCCGAAGCTTTCTTT. It specifies CASSSGQPEAFF.

This clonotype was detected many times. The genes are TRBV20-1 and TRBJ2-6; TRBD2 matches at 10 bases. The CDR3 covers 16 residues. The germline gives CDR1 DFQATT, CDR2 SNEGSKA (reference sequence). J was trimmed by 0 bases and V by 6 bases; bases with no gene match: 5. CDR3 sequence reads: CSAVAGGISGANVLTF. The CDR3 DNA follows: TGCAGTGCGGTAGCGGGGGGCATCTCTGGGGCCAACGTCCTGACTTTC.

The V gene is TRBV7-9, the J gene TRBJ1-2; a possible D gene is TRBD1 (5 bases). Per germline, CDR1 SEHNR and CDR2 FQNEAQ (reference sequence). Trimming removed 5 bases from V and 5 bases from J, with 12 bases in between. The CDR3 contains 13 residues. The CDR3 here is CASSLEQGYGYTF. The CDR3 DNA reads as TGTGCCAGCAGCCTCGAGCAGGGTTATGGCTACACCTTC.

Regarding this clonotype: A much larger clone lies one base from this, so it may be a read error. V is TRBV5-4 and J is TRBJ2-5, with TRBD2 identical over 8 bases. Germline V gene data show CDR1 as SGHNT and CDR2 as YYREEE (reference sequence). The CDR3 consists of 15 residues. CDR3: CAGSPRGLVRETQYF. Here the CDR3 DNA reads TGTGCCGGCAGCCCCCGGGGACTAGTGAGGGAGACCCAGTACTTC.

The V and J genes are TRBV25-1 and TRBJ2-3; D ambiguous. The CDR3 has 13 amino acids. V dropped 3 bases and J dropped 10 bases, with 14 bases sitting between them. Germline assignment: CDR1 MGHDK and CDR2 SYGVNS. The CDR3 DNA is TGTGCCAGCAGTGACGGAGCCGCAGAGTCGCAGTATTTT. It is translated as CASSDGAAESQYF.

Ten or more counts support this clonotype. The chain links TRBV5-1 to TRBJ1-2; TRBD1 aligns across 10 bases. V trimming: 4 bases; J trimming: 6 bases; junction bases outside the gene matches: 9. Germline-derived CDR1 and CDR2 are SGHRS and YFSETQ. There are 15 residues in the CDR3. The CDR3 reads CASSRQGAQGDGYTF. The CDR3 DNA is TGCGCCAGCAGCCGACAGGGGGCGCAGGGTGATGGCTACACCTTC.

The rearrangement uses TRBV5-1 and TRBJ2-7; perhaps TRBD1 as D (6 bases). The CDR3 length is 15 residues. V shed 4 bases and J shed 5 bases, with 19 bases lying between them. CDR1 is SGHRS, CDR2 YFSETQ, per germline. In DNA form, the CDR3 reads TGCGCCAGCAGCATAGACAGGCCATTGGTCGACGAGCAGTACTTC. This gives the protein CASSIDRPLVDEQYF.

The genes are TRBV19 and TRBJ2-7; 9 bases map to TRBD1. This CDR3 contains 16 residues. The ends lost 4 bases at V and 3 bases at J; junction bases unmatched: 10. The germline V gene has CDR1 LNHDA and CDR2 SQIVND (reference sequence). The CDR3 loop is CASSNQGQGLFYEQYF. Written as DNA, the CDR3 is TGTGCCAGTAGTAACCAGGGACAGGGTCTCTTCTACGAGCAGTACTTC.

The CDR3 DNA is TGTGCCAGCAGTGGGGTGGACAGGGGGGAAGCTTTCTTT. Protein: CASSGVDRGEAFF. V usage is TRBV2 and J usage is TRBJ1-1; 10 bases fit TRBD1. The trim removed 4 bases at V and 8 bases at J, leaving 4 bases unmatched. This CDR3 is built from 13 residues. Germline lookup yields CDR1 SNHLY and CDR2 FYNNEI.

This clonotype was detected only a few times. J is TRBJ2-7 and V is TRBV29-1; no clear D. The CDR3 runs to 11 residues. Germline V lookup: CDR1 SQVTM, CDR2 ANQGSEA. Trimming took off 2 bases at V and 3 bases at J, with 5 bases between the two ends. The CDR3 here is CSVEFGYEQYF. CDR3 bases: TGCAGCGTTGAATTCGGCTACGAGCAGTACTTC.